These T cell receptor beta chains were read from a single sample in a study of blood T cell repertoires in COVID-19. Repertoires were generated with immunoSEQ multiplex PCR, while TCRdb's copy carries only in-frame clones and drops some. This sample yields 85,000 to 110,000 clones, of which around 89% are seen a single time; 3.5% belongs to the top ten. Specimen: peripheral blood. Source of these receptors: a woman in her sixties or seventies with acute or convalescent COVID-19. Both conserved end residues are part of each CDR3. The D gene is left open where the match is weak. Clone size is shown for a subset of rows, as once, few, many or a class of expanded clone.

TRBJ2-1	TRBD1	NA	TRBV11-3	TGTGCCAGCAGCCGCTTCCGGGACAGGGCTAATGAGCAGTTCTTC	CASSRFRDRANEQFF
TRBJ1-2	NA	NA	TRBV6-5	TGTGCCAGCAGTTACTCCCCCGGGGTACAGGGCGGCTACACCTTC	CASSYSPGVQGGYTF
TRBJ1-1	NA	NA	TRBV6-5	TGTGCCAGCAGGAGAGGGACTGAAGCTTTCTTT	CASRRGTEAFF
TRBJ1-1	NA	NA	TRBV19	TGTGCCAGTAGGAGACAGAACATGAACACTGAAGCTTTCTTT	CASRRQNMNTEAFF
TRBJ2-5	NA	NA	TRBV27	TGTGCCAGCAGTTTATCGCCTCAACAGGGTGGGGGAGAGACCCAGTACTTC	CASSLSPQQGGGETQYF
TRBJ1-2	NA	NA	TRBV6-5	TGTGCCATGGGCAGAGGACAACCTAACTATGGCTACACCTTC	CAMGRGQPNYGYTF
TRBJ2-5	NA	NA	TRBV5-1	TGCGCCAGCAGCTTGGTTCCCCAGTACCAAGAGACCCAGTACTTC	CASSLVPQYQETQYF
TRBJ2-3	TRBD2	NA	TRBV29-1	TGCAACGTTCGCGGACTAGCGGGGACAGATACGCAGTATTTT	CNVRGLAGTDTQYF
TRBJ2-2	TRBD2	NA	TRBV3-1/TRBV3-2	TGTGCCAGCAGCCGAACCCCTAGCGGGAGGGCCCCCGGGGAGCTGTTTTTT	CASSRTPSGRAPGELFF
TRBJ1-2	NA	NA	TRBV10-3	TGTGCCATCAGTGACCAGAACTATGGCTACACCTTC	CAISDQNYGYTF
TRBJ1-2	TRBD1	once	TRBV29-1	TGCAGCGTTGGGCAGGGGGCGAACTATGGCTACACCTTC	CSVGQGANYGYTF
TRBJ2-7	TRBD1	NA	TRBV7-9	TGTGCCAGCAGCTCGGAAACAGGGGCCAAGTACTTC	CASSSETGAKYF
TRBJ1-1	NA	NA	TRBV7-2	TGTGCCAGCAGCTTAGATGGGAGCGTAGGAGCTTTCTTT	CASSLDGSVGAFF
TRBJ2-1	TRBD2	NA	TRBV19	TGTGCCAGTAGTCCAGGGACTAGCGGCCCCTCCTACAATGAGCAGTTCTTC	CASSPGTSGPSYNEQFF
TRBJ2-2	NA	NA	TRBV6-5	TGTGCCAGCAGGACACTTCAGAGCACCGGGGAGCTGTTTTTT	CASRTLQSTGELFF
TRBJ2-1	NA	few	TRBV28	TGTGCCACCTTAGCGTCCCCAGCGGGCAATGAGCAGTTCTTC	CATLASPAGNEQFF
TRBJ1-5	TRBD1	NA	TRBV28	TGTGCCATTGGACAGGGGGCCTTGCAGCCCCAGCATTTT	CAIGQGALQPQHF
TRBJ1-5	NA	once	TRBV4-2	TGTGCCAGCAGCCAAGTACCAGGGGGCAATCAGCCCCAGCATTTT	CASSQVPGGNQPQHF
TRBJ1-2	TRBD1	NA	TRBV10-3	TGTGCCATCAGGGACCGGGACAGGGCCAGCAGAAGTGGCTACACCTTC	CAIRDRDRASRSGYTF
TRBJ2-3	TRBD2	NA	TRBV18	TGTGCCAGCTCGCCGAGACTAGCGGGAGTGTCAATAACGCAGTATTTT	CASSPRLAGVSITQYF
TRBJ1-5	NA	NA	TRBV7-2	TGTGCCAGCAGCTTATCGGGCAGGGATGGACAGCCCCAGCATTTT	CASSLSGRDGQPQHF
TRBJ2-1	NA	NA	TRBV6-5	TGTGCCAGCAGTTACTCGATGCCCAGGGACAATGAGCAGTTCTTC	CASSYSMPRDNEQFF
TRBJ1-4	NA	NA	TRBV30	TGTGCCCTGGGAGAGAGCGTACGTAATGAAAAACTGTTTTTT	CALGESVRNEKLFF
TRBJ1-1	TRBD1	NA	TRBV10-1	TGCGCCAGCAGACAGGGGCGGAACACTGAAGCTTTCTTT	CASRQGRNTEAFF
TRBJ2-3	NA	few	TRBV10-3	TGTGCCATCAGTGACAGTCTCTCCCAGGGAGATACGCAGTATTTT	CAISDSLSQGDTQYF
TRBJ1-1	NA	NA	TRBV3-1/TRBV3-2	TGTGCCAGCAGCCAGCAGGGGATGAACACTGAAGCTTTCTTT	CASSQQGMNTEAFF
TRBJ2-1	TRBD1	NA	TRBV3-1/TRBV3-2	TGTGCCAGCAGCGCAAGGGGACAGGGGTTGTACAATGAGCAGTTCTTC	CASSARGQGLYNEQFF
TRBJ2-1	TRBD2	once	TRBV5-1	TGCGCCAGCAGCTTGGCGGGGGGGGTCTACAATGAGCAGTTCTTC	CASSLAGGVYNEQFF
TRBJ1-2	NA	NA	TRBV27	TGTGCCAGCAGTCCCAACTACAGGGAGGGCGGCTACACCTTC	CASSPNYREGGYTF
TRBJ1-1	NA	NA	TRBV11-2	TGTGCCAGCAGCTTAGTACGGGGGGGAAACACTGAAGCTTTCTTT	CASSLVRGGNTEAFF
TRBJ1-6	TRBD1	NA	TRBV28	TGTGCCAGCACCCCCCGGACAGGGGGCTATTCACCCCTCCACTTT	CASTPRTGGYSPLHF
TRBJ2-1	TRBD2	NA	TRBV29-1	TGCAGCGTTGGGGGACTAGCGGGACCGGGTGAGCAGTTCTTC	CSVGGLAGPGEQFF
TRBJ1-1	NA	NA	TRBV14	TGTGCCAGCAGCCAAGATCTGTTGGCAGAAGCTTTCTTT	CASSQDLLAEAFF
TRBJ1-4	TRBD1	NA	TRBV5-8	TGTGCCAGCAGCCCACGGACAGGGTTGGTCGAAAAACTGTTTTTT	CASSPRTGLVEKLFF
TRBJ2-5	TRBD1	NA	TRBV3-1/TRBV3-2	TGTGCCAGCAGCCAAGTGACTCTCCCCGGGACAGCTAAAGAGACCCAGTACTTC	CASSQVTLPGTAKETQYF
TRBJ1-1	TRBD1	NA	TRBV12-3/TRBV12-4	TGTGCCAGCAGTCGACAGGGGAATCATGGAGCTTTCTTT	CASSRQGNHGAFF
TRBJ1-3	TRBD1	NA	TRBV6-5	TGTGCCAGCGGACAGGGTTTAAAAAACACCATATATTTT	CASGQGLKNTIYF
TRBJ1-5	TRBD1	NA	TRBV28	TGTGCCACCTACAGGGGAGATCAGCCCCAGCATTTT	CATYRGDQPQHF
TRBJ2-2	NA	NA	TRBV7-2	TGTGCCAGCAGCTTAGAGGGGCAAGGGATCGCCGGGGAGCTGTTTTTT	CASSLEGQGIAGELFF
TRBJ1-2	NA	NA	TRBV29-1	TGCAGCGTTGACAGATTTCCTAACTATGGCTACACCTTC	CSVDRFPNYGYTF
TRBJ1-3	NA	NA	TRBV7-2	TGTGCCAGCAGCAGCACTCCCGGAAACACCATATATTTT	CASSSTPGNTIYF